A single T cell receptor (beta chain) is shown here with its context. Its antigen remains unidentified. Naive CD8 isolation took CD45RO-negative cells positively selected for CCR7 and excluded terminally differentiated effector memory CD45RA+ cells. This entry comes from a study of shared clonotypes between healthy human individuals. Study-wide background: For every donor, three CD4 naive, three CD4 memory, two CD8 naive and one CD8 memory plates were used. Overall study results and limits: Generally, estimated richness proved larger in naive subsets than it did in memory subsets. Specimens sampled were limited to blood, with tissue repertoires likely differing.

For every subset, genomic DNA was evenly distributed across several immunoSEQ plates. Generated by immunoSEQ multiplex PCR, the TCRdb table keeps only in-frame clones and is missing some. The table records about 2.1 million clones, around 93% of them present only once. Source material: naive CD8+ T cells from PBMCs. This sequence originates from a man aged 18 to 30 in good health. Some clones in this sample may be carry-over from other donors' samples.

The CDR3 loop is CASRQREETQYF. The CDR3 DNA is TGTGCCAGCAGGCAGCGGGAAGAGACCCAGTACTTC. V and J are TRBV28 and TRBJ2-5; weak D call: TRBD2 (6 bases). The ends were cut back, 6 bases at V and 3 bases at J, with 8 bases in the middle. The length of the CDR3 is 12 residues. The germline V gene has CDR1 MDHEN and CDR2 SYDVKM.